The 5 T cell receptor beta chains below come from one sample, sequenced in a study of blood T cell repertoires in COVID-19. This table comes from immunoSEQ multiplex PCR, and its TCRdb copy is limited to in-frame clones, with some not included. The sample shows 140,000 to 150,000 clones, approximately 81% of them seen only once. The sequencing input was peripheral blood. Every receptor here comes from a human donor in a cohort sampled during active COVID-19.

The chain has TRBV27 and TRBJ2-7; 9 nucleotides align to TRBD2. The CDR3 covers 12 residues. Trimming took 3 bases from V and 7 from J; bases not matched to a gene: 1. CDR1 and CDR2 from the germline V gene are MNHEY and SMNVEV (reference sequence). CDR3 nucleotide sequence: TGTGCCAGCAGTTTTCTAGCGGGAGAGCAGTACTTC. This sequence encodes CASSFLAGEQYF.

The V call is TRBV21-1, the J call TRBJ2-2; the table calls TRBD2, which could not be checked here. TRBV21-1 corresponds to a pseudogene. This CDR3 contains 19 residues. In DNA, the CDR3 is TGTGCCAGCAGCAATGGGCAAAGGACTAGCGGGAGGTACACCGGGGAGCTGTTTTTT. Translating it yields CASSNGQRTSGRYTGELFF.

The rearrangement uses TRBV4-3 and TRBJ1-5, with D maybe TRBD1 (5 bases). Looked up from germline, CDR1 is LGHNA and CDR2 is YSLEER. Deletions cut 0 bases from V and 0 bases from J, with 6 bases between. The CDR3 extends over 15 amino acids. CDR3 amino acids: CASSQEGGSNQPQHF. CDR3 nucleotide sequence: TGCGCCAGCAGCCAAGAGGGGGGTAGCAATCAGCCCCAGCATTTT.

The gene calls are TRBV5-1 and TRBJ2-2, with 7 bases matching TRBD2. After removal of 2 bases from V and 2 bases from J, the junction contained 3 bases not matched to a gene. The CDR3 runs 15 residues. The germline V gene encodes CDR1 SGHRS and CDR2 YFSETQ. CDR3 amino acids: CASSFSGINTGELFF. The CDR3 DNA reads TGCGCCAGCAGCTTCAGCGGGATTAACACCGGGGAGCTGTTTTTT.

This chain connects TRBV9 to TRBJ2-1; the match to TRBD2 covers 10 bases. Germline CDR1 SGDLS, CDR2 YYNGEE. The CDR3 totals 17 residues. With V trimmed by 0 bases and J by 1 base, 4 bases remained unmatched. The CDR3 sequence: CASSVAGTSVSYNEQFF. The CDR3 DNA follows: TGTGCCAGCAGCGTAGCGGGGACTAGCGTATCCTACAATGAGCAGTTCTTC. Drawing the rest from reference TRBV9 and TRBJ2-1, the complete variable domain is DSGVTQTPKHLITATGQRVTLRCSPRSGDLSVYWYQQSLDQGLQFLIQYYNGEERAKGNILERFSAQQFPDLHSELNLSSLELGDSALYFCASSVAGTSVSYNEQFFGPGTRLTVL.